This is a list of T cell receptor beta chains from one sample in a study of blood T cell repertoires in COVID-19. Data came from immunoSEQ multiplex PCR; TCRdb stores just in-frame clones and leaves some out. The sample yields about 260,000 clones, approximately 84% seen once. Sequenced input: peripheral blood. These receptors were taken from a human donor in a cohort sampled during active COVID-19. CDR3s include the opening cysteine and the closing phenylalanine or tryptophan. D genes are given only for firm matches. For some rows the clone size is stated as once, few or many, or as a class when expanded; others skip it.

J	V	D	size	length	CDR3	DNA
TRBJ1-1	TRBV10-2	-	-	13	CASKTGGGTEAFF	TGCGCCAGCAAGACGGGGGGCGGCACTGAAGCTTTCTTT
TRBJ2-7	TRBV18	TRBD1	-	13	CASSQGASYEQYF	TGTGCCAGCTCGCAGGGGGCCTCCTACGAGCAGTACTTC
TRBJ2-2	TRBV6-2/TRBV6-3	-	-	15	CASSYYRPNTGELFF	TGTGCCAGCAGTTACTACAGACCGAACACCGGGGAGCTGTTTTTT
TRBJ2-4	TRBV5-1	TRBD2	-	16	CASSLLSGGAADIQYF	TGCGCCAGCAGCCTACTTAGCGGGGGGGCGGCAGACATTCAGTACTTC
TRBJ2-1	TRBV12-3/TRBV12-4	-	-	13	CASSSETYNEQFF	TGTGCCAGCAGTAGCGAAACATACAATGAGCAGTTCTTC
TRBJ2-1	TRBV6-6	TRBD2	once	16	CASSYSELAGVNEQFF	TGTGCCAGCAGTTATTCAGAACTAGCGGGAGTCAATGAGCAGTTCTTC
TRBJ1-5	TRBV5-4	-	few	14	CASSFQGNNQPQHF	TGTGCCAGCAGCTTCCAGGGGAACAATCAGCCCCAGCATTTT
TRBJ2-2	TRBV5-1	TRBD2	-	18	CASSLVPSGGADTGELFF	TGCGCCAGCAGCTTGGTACCTAGCGGGGGGGCTGACACCGGGGAGCTGTTTTTT
TRBJ2-3	TRBV5-4	-	-	15	CASSLRQGGTDTQYF	TGTGCCAGCAGCTTGCGGCAAGGGGGCACAGATACGCAGTATTTT
TRBJ1-6	TRBV5-4	-	few	13	CASSLERDSPLHF	TGTGCCAGCAGCTTGGAGAGGGATTCACCCCTCCACTTT
TRBJ1-6	TRBV6-5	-	few	15	CASSPDGGRNSPLHF	TGTGCCAGCAGCCCAGACGGGGGGCGAAATTCACCCCTCCACTTT
TRBJ1-6	TRBV5-8	-	-	14	CASSFGGSNSPLHF	TGTGCCAGCAGCTTCGGAGGCAGTAATTCACCCCTCCACTTT
TRBJ2-5	TRBV27	-	-	15	CASSTIRDRIETQYF	TGTGCCAGCAGTACGATTAGAGACAGGATAGAGACCCAGTACTTC